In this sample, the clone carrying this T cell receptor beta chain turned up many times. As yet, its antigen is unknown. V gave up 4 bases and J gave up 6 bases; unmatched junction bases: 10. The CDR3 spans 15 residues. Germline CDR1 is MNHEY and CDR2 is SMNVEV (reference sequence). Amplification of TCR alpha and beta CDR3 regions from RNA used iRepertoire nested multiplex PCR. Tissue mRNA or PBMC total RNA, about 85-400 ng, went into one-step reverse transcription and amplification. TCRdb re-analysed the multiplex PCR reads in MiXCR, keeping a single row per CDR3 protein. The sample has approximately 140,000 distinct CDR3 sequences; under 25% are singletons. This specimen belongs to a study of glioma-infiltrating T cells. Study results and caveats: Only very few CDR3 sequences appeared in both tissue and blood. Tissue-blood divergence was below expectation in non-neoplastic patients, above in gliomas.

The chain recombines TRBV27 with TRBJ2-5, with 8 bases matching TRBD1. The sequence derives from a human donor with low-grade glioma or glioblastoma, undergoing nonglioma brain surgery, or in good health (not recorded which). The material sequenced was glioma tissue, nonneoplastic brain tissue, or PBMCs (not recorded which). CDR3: CASSSGTGLPKTQYF. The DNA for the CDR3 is TGTGCCAGCAGTTCAGGGACAGGCCTACCGAAGACCCAGTACTTC.